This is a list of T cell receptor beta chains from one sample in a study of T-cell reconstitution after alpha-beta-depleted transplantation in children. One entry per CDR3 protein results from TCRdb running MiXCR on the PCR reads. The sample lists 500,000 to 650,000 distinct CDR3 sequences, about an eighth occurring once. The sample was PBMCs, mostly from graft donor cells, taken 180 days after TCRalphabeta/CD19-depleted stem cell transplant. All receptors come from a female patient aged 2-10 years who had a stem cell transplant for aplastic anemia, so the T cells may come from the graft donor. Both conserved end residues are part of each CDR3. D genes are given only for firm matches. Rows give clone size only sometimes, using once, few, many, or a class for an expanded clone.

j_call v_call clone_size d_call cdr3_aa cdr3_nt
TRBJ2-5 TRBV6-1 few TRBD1 CASSQTGEGRQETQYF TGTGCCAGCAGTCAAACAGGGGAAGGTCGACAAGAGACCCAGTACTTC
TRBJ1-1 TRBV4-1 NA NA CASSQYGDRGTEAFF TGCGCCAGCAGCCAATATGGGGATAGGGGCACTGAAGCTTTCTTT
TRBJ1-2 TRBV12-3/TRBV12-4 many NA CASSLKSNYGYTF TGTGCCAGCAGTTTAAAATCTAACTATGGCTACACCTTC
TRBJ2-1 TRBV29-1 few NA CSAGLQNEQFF TGCAGCGCGGGACTCCAGAATGAGCAGTTCTTC
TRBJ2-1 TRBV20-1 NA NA CSAEWRGYNEQFF TGCAGTGCCGAGTGGCGGGGTTACAATGAGCAGTTCTTC
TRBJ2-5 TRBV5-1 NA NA CASSEARSQETQYF TGCGCCAGCAGCGAAGCGAGAAGCCAAGAGACCCAGTACTTC
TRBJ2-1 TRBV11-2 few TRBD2 CASSLPRGVWTSANEQFF TGTGCCAGCAGCTTACCCCGGGGTGTATGGACTAGCGCCAATGAGCAGTTCTTC
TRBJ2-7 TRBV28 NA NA CASSSYLAYEQYF TGTGCCAGCAGTTCCTACCTAGCGTATGAGCAGTACTTC
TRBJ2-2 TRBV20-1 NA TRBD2 CSARASGRSTGELFF TGCAGTGCTAGAGCGAGCGGGAGGTCGACCGGGGAGCTGTTTTTT
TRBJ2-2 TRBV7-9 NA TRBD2 CASRFLAGEPTGELFF TGTGCCAGCAGATTTCTAGCGGGAGAACCCACCGGGGAGCTGTTTTTT
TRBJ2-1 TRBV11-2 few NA CASSLHRLINEQFF TGTGCCAGCAGCTTGCACAGACTTATTAATGAGCAGTTCTTC
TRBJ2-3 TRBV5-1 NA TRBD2 CASSSGNSGSHTQYF TGCGCCAGCAGCTCCGGAAATAGCGGGAGTCATACGCAGTATTTT
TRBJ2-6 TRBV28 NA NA CARNGVKGWANVLTF TGTGCCAGGAACGGGGTCAAGGGCTGGGCCAACGTCCTGACTTTC
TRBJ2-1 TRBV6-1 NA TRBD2 CASTLSGGSSYNEQFF TGTGCCAGCACACTGTCCGGGGGGAGCTCCTACAATGAGCAGTTCTTC
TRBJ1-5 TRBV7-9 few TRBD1 CASSSRWGTGPEPQHF TGTGCCAGCAGCTCTAGGTGGGGGACAGGACCCGAGCCCCAGCATTTT
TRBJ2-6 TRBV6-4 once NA CASSEDSGANVLTF TGTGCCAGCAGTGAGGACTCTGGGGCCAACGTCCTGACTTTC
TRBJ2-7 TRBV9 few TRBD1 CASGGTGEGYEQYF TGTGCCAGCGGAGGGACAGGGGAAGGATACGAGCAGTACTTC
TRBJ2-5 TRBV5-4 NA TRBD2 CASSSSGLAGGLKGTQYF TGTGCCAGCAGCTCCTCGGGACTAGCGGGAGGGCTTAAGGGGACCCAGTACTTC
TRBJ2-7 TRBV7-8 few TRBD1 CASSLPYSPGQGDEQYF TGTGCCAGCAGCTTACCCTATAGTCCGGGACAGGGGGACGAGCAGTACTTC
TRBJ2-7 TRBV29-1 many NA CSVEDRNGYEQYF TGCAGCGTTGAAGATAGGAACGGGTACGAGCAGTACTTC
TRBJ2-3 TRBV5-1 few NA CASSLPGRGDTQYF TGCGCCAGCAGCTTGCCGGGGCGGGGAGATACGCAGTATTTT
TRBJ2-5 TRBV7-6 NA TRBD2 CASSQQELAGRKETQYF TGTGCCAGCAGCCAGCAGGAACTAGCGGGCCGGAAAGAGACCCAGTACTTC
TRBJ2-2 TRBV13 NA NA CASRYRAGSGRTGELFF TGTGCCAGCCGATATAGGGCTGGGAGCGGAAGAACCGGGGAGCTGTTTTTT
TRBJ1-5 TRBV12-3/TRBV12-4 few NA CASSLLGIYSNQPQHF TGTGCCAGCAGCCTCCTAGGAATTTATAGCAATCAGCCCCAGCATTTT
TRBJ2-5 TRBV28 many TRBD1 CASTPGQGQETQYF TGTGCCAGCACCCCTGGACAGGGACAAGAGACCCAGTACTTC
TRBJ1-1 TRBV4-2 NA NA CASSQYLRRGPFF TGTGCCAGCAGCCAGTACCTCAGGCGAGGACCTTTCTTT
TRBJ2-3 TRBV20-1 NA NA CSARDLAQEGLGGQYF TGCAGTGCTAGAGATCTGGCCCAGGAGGGCCTGGGGGGGCAGTATTTT
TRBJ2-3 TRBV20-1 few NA CSARTRTDTQYF TGCAGTGCCAGGACCCGCACAGATACGCAGTATTTT
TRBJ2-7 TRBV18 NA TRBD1 CASSQGQGSEQYF TGTGCCAGCTCACAGGGACAGGGAAGCGAGCAGTACTTC